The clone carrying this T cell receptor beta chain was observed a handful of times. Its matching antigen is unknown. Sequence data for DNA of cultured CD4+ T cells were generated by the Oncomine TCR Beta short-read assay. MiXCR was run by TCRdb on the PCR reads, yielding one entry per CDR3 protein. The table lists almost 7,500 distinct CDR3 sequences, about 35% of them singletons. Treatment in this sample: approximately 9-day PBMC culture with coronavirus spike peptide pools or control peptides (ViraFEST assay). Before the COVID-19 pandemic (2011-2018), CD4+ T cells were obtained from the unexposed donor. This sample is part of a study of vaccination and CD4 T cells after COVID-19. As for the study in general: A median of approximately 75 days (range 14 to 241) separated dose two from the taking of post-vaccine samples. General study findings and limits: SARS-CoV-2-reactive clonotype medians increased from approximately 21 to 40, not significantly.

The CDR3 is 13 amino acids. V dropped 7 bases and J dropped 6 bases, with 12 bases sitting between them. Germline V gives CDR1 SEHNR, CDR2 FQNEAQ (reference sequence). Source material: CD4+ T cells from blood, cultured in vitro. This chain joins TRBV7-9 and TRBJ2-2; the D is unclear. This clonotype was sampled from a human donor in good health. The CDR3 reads CASTLLAAGELFF. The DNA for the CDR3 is TGTGCCAGCACCCTCCTTGCCGCCGGGGAGCTGTTTTTT.